The clone carrying this T cell receptor beta chain occurred a few times. The source of the sample is a study of blood T cell repertoires in COVID-19. V was cut by 3 bases and J by 0 bases, with 2 bases left in between. The V gene's germline CDR1 is ENHRY and CDR2 SYGVKD. The CDR3 loop spans 13 amino acids. Seattle participants joined during active infection and were tracked over time. Profiling relied on immunoSEQ multiplex PCR, and the TCRdb table lists in-frame clones only, not all of them. In the table there are hundreds of thousands of clones, under 85% of which are singletons. The receptor comes from a woman aged 30 to 39 with COVID-19, enrolled during active disease. This chain links TRBV10-3 with TRBJ2-2; D gene unclear. The sample was peripheral blood. In DNA form, the CDR3 reads TGTGCCATCAGTGACACGAACACCGGGGAGCTGTTTTTT. Its protein is CAISDTNTGELFF.